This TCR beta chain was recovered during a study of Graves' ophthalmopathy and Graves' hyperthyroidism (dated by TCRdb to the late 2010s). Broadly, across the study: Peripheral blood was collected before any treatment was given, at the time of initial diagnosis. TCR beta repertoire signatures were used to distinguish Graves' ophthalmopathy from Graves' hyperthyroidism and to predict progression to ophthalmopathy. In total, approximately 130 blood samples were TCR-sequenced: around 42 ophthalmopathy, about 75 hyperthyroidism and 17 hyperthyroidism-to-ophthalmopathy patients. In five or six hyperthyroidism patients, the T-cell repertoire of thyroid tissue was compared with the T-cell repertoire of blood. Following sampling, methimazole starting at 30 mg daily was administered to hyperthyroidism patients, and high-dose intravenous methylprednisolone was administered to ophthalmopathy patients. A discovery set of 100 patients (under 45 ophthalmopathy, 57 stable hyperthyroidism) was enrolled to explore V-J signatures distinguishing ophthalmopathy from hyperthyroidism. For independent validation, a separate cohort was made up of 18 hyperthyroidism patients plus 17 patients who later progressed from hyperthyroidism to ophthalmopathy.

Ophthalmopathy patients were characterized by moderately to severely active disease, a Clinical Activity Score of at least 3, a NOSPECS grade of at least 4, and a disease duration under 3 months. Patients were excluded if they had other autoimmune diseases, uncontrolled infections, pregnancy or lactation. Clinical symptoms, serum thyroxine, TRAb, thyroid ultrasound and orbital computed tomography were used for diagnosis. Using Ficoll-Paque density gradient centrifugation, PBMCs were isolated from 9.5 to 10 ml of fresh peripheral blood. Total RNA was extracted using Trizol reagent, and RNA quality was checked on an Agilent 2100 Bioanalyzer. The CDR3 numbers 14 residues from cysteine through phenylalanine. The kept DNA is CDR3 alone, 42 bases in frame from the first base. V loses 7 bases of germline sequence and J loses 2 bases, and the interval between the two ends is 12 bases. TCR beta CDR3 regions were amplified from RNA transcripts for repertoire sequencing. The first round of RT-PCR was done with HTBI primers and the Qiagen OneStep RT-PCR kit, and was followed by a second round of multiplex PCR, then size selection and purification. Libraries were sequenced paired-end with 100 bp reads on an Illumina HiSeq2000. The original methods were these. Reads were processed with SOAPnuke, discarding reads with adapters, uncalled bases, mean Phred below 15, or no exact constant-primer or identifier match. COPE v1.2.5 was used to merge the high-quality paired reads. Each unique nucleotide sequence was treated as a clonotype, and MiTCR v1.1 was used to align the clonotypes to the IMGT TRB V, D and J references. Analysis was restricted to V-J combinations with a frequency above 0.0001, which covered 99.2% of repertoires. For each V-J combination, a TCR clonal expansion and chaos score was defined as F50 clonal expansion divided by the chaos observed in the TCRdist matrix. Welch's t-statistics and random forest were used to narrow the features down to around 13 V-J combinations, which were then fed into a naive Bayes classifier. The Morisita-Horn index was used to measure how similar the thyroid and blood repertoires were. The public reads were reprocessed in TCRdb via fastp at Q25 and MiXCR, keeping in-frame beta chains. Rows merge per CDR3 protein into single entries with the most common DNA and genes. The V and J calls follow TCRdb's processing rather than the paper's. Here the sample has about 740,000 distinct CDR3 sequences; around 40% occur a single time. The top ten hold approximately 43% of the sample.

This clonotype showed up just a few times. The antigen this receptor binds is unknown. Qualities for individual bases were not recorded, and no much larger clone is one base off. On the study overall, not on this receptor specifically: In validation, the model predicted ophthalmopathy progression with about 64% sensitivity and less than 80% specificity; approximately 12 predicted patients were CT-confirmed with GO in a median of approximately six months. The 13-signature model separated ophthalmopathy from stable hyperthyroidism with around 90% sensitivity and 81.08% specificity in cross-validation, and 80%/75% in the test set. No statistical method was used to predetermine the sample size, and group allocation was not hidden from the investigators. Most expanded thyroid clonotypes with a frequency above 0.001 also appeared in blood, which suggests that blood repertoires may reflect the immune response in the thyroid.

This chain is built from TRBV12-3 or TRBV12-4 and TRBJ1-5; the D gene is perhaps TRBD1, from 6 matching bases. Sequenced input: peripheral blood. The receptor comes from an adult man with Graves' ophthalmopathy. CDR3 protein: CASTLRTGNQPQHF. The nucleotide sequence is TGTGCCAGCACCCTCAGGACAGGCAATCAGCCCCAGCATTTT.